This T cell receptor (beta chain) is from a study of T cell changes during pregnancy in multiple sclerosis. TCRdb's copy holds only in-frame clones and misses some; the assay was immunoSEQ multiplex PCR. The data show under 40,000 clones, 90% seen once. The germline CDR1 and CDR2 sequences are SGHVS and FQNEAQ. J was trimmed by 3 bases and V by 5 bases; bases with no gene match: 8. The CDR3 totals 15 residues. The input for sequencing was CD8+ T cells from peripheral blood mononuclear cells, taken in the first trimester of pregnancy. This receptor was identified in a female donor with multiple sclerosis, enrolled in a pregnancy study. The chain couples TRBV7-8 to TRBJ1-2, with 8 nucleotides matching TRBD1. The CDR3 spells CASSPRQGADYGYTF. DNA for the CDR3: TGTGCCAGCAGCCCACGTCAGGGGGCGGACTATGGCTACACCTTC.